A few counts support the clone carrying this TCR beta chain. This sample is part of a study of blood T cell repertoires in COVID-19. The V gene end was trimmed by 4 bases and the J gene end by 3 bases; junction bases not matched to a gene: 2. The CDR3 extends over 13 amino acids. In germline, CDR1 is SQVTM, CDR2 ANQGSEA. Original processing methods: How many nucleated cells were present was estimated from reference gene primer amplification. Data came from immunoSEQ multiplex PCR; TCRdb stores just in-frame clones and leaves some out. V and J calls and clone size are those listed in that table; D and trimming were worked out from the DNA. This sample yields approximately 65,000 clones, of which 89% are seen a single time; approximately 5% belongs to the top ten.

Sequencing was carried out using peripheral blood. The sequence derives from a woman between 50 and 59 years old with active COVID-19. The gene calls are TRBV29-1 and TRBJ1-5, with TRBD1 matching 8 bases. CDR3 protein: CSVAGGVNQPQHF. In DNA form, the CDR3 reads TGCAGCGTTGCAGGGGGCGTCAATCAGCCCCAGCATTTT.